This T cell receptor beta chain came from a study of T cell repertoires in cytomegalovirus infection. The overall study: CMV infection and matching HLA type were both indicated by public TCR beta signatures.

TCRdb reprocessed the reads with MiXCR, giving one entry per CDR3 protein. The repertoire consists of 200,000 to 300,000 distinct CDR3 sequences, with about an eighth occurring once and the leading ten covering around 9%. This clonotype was seen at least ten times. What it binds is not known. With 5 bases removed from V and 2 bases from J, the gap between germline ends came to 13 bases. This CDR3 contains 15 residues. The germline V gene has CDR1 SGHAT and CDR2 FQNNGV. Findings of the study overall: Within the response measured ex vivo, HLA-C-restricted CMV-specific TCR beta clonotypes were dominant. Totalled public TCR beta family frequency picked out people who carried CMV plus the relevant HLA.

This clonotype originated in a human donor in good health (CMV status not recorded). Some clones in this sample may be carry-over from other donors' samples. The V and J genes are TRBV11-2 and TRBJ1-5; D gene ambiguous. The sequencing input was PBMCs. In DNA form, the CDR3 reads TGTGCCAGCAGCCGGTCGGAGGGAGGCAATCAGCCCCAGCATTTT. This translates into CASSRSEGGNQPQHF.